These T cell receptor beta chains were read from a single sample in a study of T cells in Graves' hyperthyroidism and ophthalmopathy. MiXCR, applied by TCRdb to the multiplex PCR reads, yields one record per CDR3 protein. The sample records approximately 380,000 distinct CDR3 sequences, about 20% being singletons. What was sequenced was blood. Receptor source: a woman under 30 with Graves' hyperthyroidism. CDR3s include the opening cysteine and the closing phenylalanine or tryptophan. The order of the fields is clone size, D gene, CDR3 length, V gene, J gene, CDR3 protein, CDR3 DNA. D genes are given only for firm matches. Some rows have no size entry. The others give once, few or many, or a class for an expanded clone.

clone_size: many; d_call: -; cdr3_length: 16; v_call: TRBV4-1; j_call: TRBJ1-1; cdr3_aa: CASSQAIFLVNTEAFF; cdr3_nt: TGCGCCAGCAGCCAAGCTATCTTTTTGGTTAACACTGAAGCTTTCTTT
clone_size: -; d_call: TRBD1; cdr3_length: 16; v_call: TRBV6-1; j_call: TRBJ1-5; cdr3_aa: CASSEPTGFSNQPQHF; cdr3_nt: TGTGCCAGCAGTGAACCGACAGGGTTTAGCAATCAGCCCCAGCATTTT
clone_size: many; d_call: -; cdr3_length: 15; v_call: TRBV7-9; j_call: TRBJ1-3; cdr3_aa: CASSSGAGSGNTIYF; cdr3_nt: TGTGCCAGCAGCTCCGGGGCAGGGTCTGGAAACACCATATATTTT
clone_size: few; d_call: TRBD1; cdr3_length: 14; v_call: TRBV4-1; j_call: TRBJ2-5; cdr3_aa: CASSQGDSPETQYF; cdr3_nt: TGCGCCAGCAGCCAAGGGGACAGCCCGGAGACCCAGTACTTC
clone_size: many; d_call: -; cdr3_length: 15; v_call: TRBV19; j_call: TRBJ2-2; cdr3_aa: CASRTNRGGTGELFF; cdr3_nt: TGTGCCAGTAGGACGAACAGGGGAGGCACCGGGGAGCTGTTTTTT
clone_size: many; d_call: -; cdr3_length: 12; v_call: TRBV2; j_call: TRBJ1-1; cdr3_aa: CASSYDLTEAFF; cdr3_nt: TGTGCCAGCAGTTATGATTTAACTGAAGCTTTCTTT
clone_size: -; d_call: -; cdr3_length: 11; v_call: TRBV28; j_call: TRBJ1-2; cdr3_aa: CASRDDRGYTF; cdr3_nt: TGTGCCAGCAGGGACGACCGGGGCTACACCTTC
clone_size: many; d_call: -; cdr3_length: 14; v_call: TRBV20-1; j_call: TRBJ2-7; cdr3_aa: CSARSPGHFYEQYF; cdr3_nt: TGCAGTGCTAGATCCCCGGGACACTTCTACGAGCAGTACTTC
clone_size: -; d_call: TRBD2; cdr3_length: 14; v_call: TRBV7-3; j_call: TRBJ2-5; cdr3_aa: CASSLQGGQETQYF; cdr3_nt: TGTGCCAGCAGCTTACAGGGAGGGCAAGAGACCCAGTACTTC
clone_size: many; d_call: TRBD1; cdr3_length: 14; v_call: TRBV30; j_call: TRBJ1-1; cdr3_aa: CAWRGQGTGTEAFF; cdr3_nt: TGTGCCTGGAGGGGACAGGGAACGGGCACTGAAGCTTTCTTT
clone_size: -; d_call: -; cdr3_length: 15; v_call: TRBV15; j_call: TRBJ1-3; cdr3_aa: CATSSAGGNWNTIYF; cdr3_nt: TGTGCCACCAGCTCCGCGGGGGGCAATTGGAACACCATATATTTT
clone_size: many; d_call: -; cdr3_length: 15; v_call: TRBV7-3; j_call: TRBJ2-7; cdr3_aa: CASSLRATGPYEQYF; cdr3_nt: TGTGCCAGCAGCTTAAGGGCAACCGGGCCCTACGAGCAGTACTTC
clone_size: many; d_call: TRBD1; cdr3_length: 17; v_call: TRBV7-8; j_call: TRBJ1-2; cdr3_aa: CASSLGYRGRWDYGYTF; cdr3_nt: TGTGCCAGCAGCTTAGGGTACAGGGGAAGGTGGGACTATGGCTACACCTTC
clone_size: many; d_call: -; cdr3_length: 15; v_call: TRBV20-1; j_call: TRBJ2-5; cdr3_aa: CSARDGSWNQETQYF; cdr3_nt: TGCAGTGCTAGAGATGGATCGTGGAATCAAGAGACCCAGTACTTC
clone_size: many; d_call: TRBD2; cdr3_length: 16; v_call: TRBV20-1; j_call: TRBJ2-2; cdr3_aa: CSAQTAGVENTGELFF; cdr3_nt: TGCAGTGCTCAAACGGCGGGGGTCGAGAACACCGGGGAGCTGTTTTTT
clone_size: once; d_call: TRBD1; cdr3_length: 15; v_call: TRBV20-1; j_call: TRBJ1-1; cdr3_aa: CSARKPGTGNTEAFF; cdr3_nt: TGCAGTGCGAGAAAACCCGGGACAGGGAACACTGAAGCTTTCTTT
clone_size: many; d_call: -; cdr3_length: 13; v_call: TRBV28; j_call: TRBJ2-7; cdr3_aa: CASSRQGFYEQYF; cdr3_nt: TGTGCCAGCAGCCGCCAGGGATTCTACGAGCAGTACTTC
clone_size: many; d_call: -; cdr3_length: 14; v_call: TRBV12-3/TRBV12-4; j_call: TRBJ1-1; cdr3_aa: CASSLFWENTEAFF; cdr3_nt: TGTGCCAGCAGTTTATTTTGGGAAAACACTGAAGCTTTCTTT
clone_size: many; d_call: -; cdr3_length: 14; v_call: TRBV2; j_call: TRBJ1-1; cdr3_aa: CASATGDGNTEAFF; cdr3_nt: TGTGCCAGCGCGACAGGAGATGGGAACACTGAAGCTTTCTTT
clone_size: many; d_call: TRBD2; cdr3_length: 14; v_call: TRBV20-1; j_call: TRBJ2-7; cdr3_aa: CSAYPSGSPREQYF; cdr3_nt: TGCAGTGCTTACCCTAGCGGGAGCCCGCGCGAGCAGTACTTC
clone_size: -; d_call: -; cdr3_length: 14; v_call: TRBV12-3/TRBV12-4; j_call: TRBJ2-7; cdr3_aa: CASNRAGETYEQYF; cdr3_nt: TGTGCCAGCAACCGGGCAGGAGAGACCTACGAGCAGTACTTC
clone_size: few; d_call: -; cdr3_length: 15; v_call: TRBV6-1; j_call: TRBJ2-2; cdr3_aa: CASTRGQISPGELFF; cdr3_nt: TGTGCCAGCACCAGAGGACAGATATCTCCCGGGGAGCTGTTTTTT
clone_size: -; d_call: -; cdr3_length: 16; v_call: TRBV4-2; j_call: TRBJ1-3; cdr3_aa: CASSQADGPSGNTIYF; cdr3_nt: TGTGCCAGCAGCCAAGCCGACGGACCCTCTGGAAACACCATATATTTT
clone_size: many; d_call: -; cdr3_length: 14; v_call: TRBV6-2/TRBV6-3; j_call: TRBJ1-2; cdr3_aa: CASTRDAWEYGYTF; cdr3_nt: TGTGCCAGCACCCGGGACGCCTGGGAATATGGCTACACCTTC
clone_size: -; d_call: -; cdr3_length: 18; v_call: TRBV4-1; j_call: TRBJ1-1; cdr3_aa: CASSPSVRREKTNTEAFF; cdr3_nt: TGCGCCAGCAGCCCATCCGTTCGACGGGAGAAGACGAACACTGAAGCTTTCTTT
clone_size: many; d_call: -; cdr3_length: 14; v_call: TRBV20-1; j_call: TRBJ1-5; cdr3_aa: CSGAGLYSNQPQHF; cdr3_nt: TGCAGTGGAGCGGGGCTTTATAGCAATCAGCCCCAGCATTTT